What follows are 7 T cell receptor beta chains derived from one specimen sequenced in a study of chemoradiotherapy in HPV16-positive cancers. Assay: immunoSEQ multiplex PCR; the TCRdb copy retains only in-frame clones and omits some. Of tens of thousands of clones in the sample, about 88% are singletons; the top ten hold roughly 4.5%. The sample in question was blood, obtained from a patient who underwent chemoradiotherapy. These receptors all stem from a human donor with HPV-associated anogenital cancer.

The chain recombines TRBV6-1 with TRBJ1-1, with 7 bases that match TRBD1. Germline assignment: CDR1 MNHNS and CDR2 SASEGT. V lost 6 bases and J lost 1; bases outside the gene matches: 5. The CDR3 length is 14 residues. CDR3 in amino acids: CASSRTGQNTEAFF. In DNA form, the CDR3 reads TGTGCCAGCAGCCGGACAGGTCAGAACACTGAAGCTTTCTTT.

The chain combines TRBV7-2 with TRBJ2-2, with a possible D match to TRBD2 (5 bases). The germline V and J ends were trimmed by 0 bases and 7 bases, with 15 bases remaining between them. This CDR3 is built from 16 residues. Germline CDR1 reads SGHTA; CDR2 reads FQGNSA. For the CDR3, the DNA is TGTGCCAGCAGCTTAGCGGCTAGCAGGCTGAGCGGGGAGCTGTTTTTT. It yields the protein CASSLAASRLSGELFF.

Here the CDR3 reads CASSSGQGDQPQHF. DNA of the CDR3: TGTGCCAGCAGCTCGGGACAGGGGGATCAGCCCCAGCATTTT. V is TRBV5-4 and J is TRBJ1-5; the match to TRBD1 covers 11 bases. Trimming took 3 bases from V and 5 from J; bases not matched to a gene: 1. The V gene's germline CDR1 is SGHNT and CDR2 YYREEE (reference sequence). This CDR3 is 14 amino acids long.

The chain combines TRBV14 with TRBJ2-4; D uncertain. The CDR3 loop spans 16 amino acids. Germline CDR1 reads SGHDN; CDR2 reads FVKESK. V gave up 0 bases and J gave up 2 bases, with 11 bases separating them. The CDR3 DNA is TGTGCCAGCAGCCAAGATCATGATTTTCCCAAAAACATTCAGTACTTC. This sequence encodes CASSQDHDFPKNIQYF.

The J gene is TRBJ2-3, the V gene TRBV30; D is ambiguous. The germline V gene has CDR1 GTSNPN and CDR2 SVGIG (reference sequence). This CDR3 contains 14 residues. V lost 1 base and J lost 6, with 14 bases in between. DNA of the CDR3: TGTGCCTGGAGTGAGGTTCTAGTACTCGATACGCAGTATTTT. It specifies CAWSEVLVLDTQYF.

The chain carries TRBV19 and TRBJ1-1, with no clear D. The CDR3 runs to 11 residues. Trimming removed 10 bases from V and 6 bases from J, with 12 bases in between. CDR1 and CDR2 from the germline V gene are LNHDA and SQIVND (reference sequence). CDR3 bases: TGTGCCACCAGTAGGTTGGCTGAAGCTTTCTTT. Its translation: CATSRLAEAFF.

V is TRBV4-3 and J is TRBJ2-2; maybe TRBD2 (5 bases). This CDR3 is 13 amino acids long. V was pared by 2 bases and J by 9 bases, with 10 bases between. CDR1 LGHNA and CDR2 YSLEER come from the germline V gene. CDR3 DNA sequence: TGCGCCAGCAGCCAAAGCGGTGGAAGGGAGCTGTTTTTT. Encoded protein: CASSQSGGRELFF.